The entry that follows covers one TCR beta chain sequence. How the authors handled the data: Owing to the provision of junction-only sequences devoid of quality scores by immunoSEQ, filtering differed. Clones were read by immunoSEQ multiplex PCR, and TCRdb kept only the in-frame ones, dropping some. D and trimming come from the DNA, and the V and J calls and clone size come from that table. The data hold roughly 1 million clones, with around 78% observed a single time. Germline loops: CDR1 MGHDK, CDR2 SYGVNS. V was cut by 1 base and J by 5 bases, with 17 bases left in between. This CDR3 comprises 16 residues. The healthy adult donors were HIV-negative and reported no recent acute infections or vaccinations. This sample is drawn from a study of shared clonotypes between healthy human individuals.

This chain uses TRBV25-1 with TRBJ1-2; the D gene is possibly TRBD1 (5 bases). This clonotype was obtained from a man aged 18-30 years in good health. Some clones in this sample may be carry-over from other donors' samples. Sequenced material: memory CD4+ T cells from PBMCs. Subset denoted: CD45RA-negative fraction. CDR3 DNA: TGTGCCAGCAGTGAATTGGGTGCGGAAGGGGAGTATGGCTACACCTTC. Its translation: CASSELGAEGEYGYTF.